Listed here is a single T cell receptor (beta chain). Profiling relied on immunoSEQ multiplex PCR, and the TCRdb table lists in-frame clones only, not all of them. Of about 160,000 clones in the sample, approximately 80% are singletons; the top ten hold around 3.2%. CDR1 KGHSH and CDR2 LQKENI come from the germline V gene. The ends were cut back, 0 bases at V and 1 base at J, with 7 bases in the middle. CDR3 length: 15 residues. This record belongs to a study of blood T cell repertoires in COVID-19. Everyone who took part was about 18 to 89 years old, and they came from about two dozen US areas. Two negative PCRs, clearance, or symptom resolution had been documented for recovered Cohort 3 donors.

The chain links TRBV18 to TRBJ1-5; D remains ambiguous. The receptor was isolated from a woman aged 60 to 75 who had recovered from COVID-19. The sample comprised PBMCs or T cells enriched from blood (not recorded which). Here the CDR3 reads CASSPPGGSNQPQHF. Written as DNA, the CDR3 is TGTGCCAGCTCACCACCTGGAGGGAGCAATCAGCCCCAGCATTTT.